This TCR beta chain was identified during a study of cytomegalovirus exposure and HLA in healthy donors. General study findings and limits: Cytomegalovirus association was assigned to 150 to 200 TCR beta chains. The dataset shows that most TCR sequences were rare, while some public TCRs occurred in many donors.

As regards this clone: Its antigen is currently unknown.

Profiled with immunoSEQ multiplex PCR; TCRdb holds only in-frame clones, not every one. The repertoire consists of 60,000 or so clones, with roughly 94% occurring once and the leading ten covering under 3%. The J segment lost 6 bases and the V segment lost 5 bases, leaving 10 bases of the junction unmatched. Germline V CDR1 and CDR2: SEHNR, FQNEAQ (reference sequence). The CDR3 length is 14 residues. This receptor was identified in a man in his late teens or twenties in good health and CMV-seronegative. The rearrangement joins TRBV7-9 to TRBJ2-7; the match to TRBD2 covers 7 bases. Sequenced sample: PBMCs. In DNA, the CDR3 is TGTGCCAGCAGCCCCAGGACTAGGTTGGCCGAGCAGTACTTC. The encoded protein is CASSPRTRLAEQYF.